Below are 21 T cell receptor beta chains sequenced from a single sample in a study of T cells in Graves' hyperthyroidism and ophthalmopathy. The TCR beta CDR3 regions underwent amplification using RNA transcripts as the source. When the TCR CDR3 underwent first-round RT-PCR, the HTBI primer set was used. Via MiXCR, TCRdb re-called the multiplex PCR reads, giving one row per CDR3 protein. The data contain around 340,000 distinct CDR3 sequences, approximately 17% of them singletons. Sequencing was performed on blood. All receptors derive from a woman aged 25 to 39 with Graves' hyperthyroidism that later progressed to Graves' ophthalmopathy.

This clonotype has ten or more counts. CDR3 DNA sequence: TGTGCCAGCAGCTCGCCGGGCAGAAAGCGGGACCAGTTCTTC. It encodes CASSSPGRKRDQFF. The chain has TRBV7-9 and TRBJ2-1; 7 bases align to TRBD2. The CDR3 is made up of 14 amino acids. J gave up 13 bases and V 4 bases, and 13 bases lay outside the gene matches. From germline, CDR1 is SEHNR and CDR2 FQNEAQ (reference sequence).

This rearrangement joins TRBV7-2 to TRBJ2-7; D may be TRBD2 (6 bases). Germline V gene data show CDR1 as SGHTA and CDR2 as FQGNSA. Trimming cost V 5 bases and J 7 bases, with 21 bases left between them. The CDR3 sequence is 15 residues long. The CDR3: CASSLGPGEFREQYF. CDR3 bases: TGTGCCAGCAGCCTAGGGCCGGGGGAGTTTAGGGAGCAGTACTTC.

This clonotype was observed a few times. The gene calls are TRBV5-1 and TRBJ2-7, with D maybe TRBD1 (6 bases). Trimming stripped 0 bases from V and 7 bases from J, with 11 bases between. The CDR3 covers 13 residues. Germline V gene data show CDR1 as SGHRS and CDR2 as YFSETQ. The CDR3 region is CASSLVRGFEQYF. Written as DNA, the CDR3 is TGCGCCAGCAGCTTGGTGAGGGGGTTTGAGCAGTACTTC.

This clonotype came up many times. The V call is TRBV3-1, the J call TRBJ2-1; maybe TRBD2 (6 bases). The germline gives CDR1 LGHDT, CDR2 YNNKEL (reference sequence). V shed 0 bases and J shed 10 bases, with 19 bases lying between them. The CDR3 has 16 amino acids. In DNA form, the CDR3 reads TGTGCCAGCAGCCAAGAGAGCGACTATGGGGGGAGGGAGCAGTTCTTC. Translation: CASSQESDYGGREQFF.

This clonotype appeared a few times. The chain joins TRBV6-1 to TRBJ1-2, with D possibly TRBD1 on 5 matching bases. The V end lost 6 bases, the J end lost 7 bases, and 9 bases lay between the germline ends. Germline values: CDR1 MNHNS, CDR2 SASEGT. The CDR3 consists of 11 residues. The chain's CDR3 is CASSTDSGYTF. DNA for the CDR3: TGTGCCAGCAGCACCGACAGTGGCTACACCTTC.

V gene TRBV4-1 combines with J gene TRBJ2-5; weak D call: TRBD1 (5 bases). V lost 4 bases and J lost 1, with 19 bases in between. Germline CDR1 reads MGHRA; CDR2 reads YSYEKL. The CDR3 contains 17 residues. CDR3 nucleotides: TGCGCCAGCAGCCCCACAAGGGGAACACCACTCCAAGAGACCCAGTACTTC. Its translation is CASSPTRGTPLQETQYF.

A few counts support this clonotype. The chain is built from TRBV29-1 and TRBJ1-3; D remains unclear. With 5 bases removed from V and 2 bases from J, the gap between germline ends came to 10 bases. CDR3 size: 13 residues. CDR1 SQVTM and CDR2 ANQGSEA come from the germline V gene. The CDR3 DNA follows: TGCAGCGTTCGGGCAGAGGCTGGAAACACCATATATTTT. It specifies CSVRAEAGNTIYF. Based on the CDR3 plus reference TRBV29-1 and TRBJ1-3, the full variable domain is SAVISQKPSRDICQRGTSLTIQCQVDSQVTMMFWYRQQPGQSLTLIATANQGSEATYESGFVIDKFPISRPNLTFSTLTVSNMSPEDSSIYLCSVRAEAGNTIYFGEGSWLTVV.

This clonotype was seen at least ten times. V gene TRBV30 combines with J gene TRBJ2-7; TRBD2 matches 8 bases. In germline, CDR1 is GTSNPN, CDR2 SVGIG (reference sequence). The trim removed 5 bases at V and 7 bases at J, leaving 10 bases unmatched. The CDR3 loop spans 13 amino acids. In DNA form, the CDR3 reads TGTGCCTGGGAAGCGGGAGTTGTGCGGGAGCAGTACTTC. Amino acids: CAWEAGVVREQYF.

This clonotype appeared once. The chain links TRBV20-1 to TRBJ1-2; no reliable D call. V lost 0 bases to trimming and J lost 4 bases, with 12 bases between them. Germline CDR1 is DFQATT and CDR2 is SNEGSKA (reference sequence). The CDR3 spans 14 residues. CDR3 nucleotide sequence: TGCAGTGCTAGAGATTATTTGGTTGGCTATGGCTACACCTTC. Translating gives CSARDYLVGYGYTF.

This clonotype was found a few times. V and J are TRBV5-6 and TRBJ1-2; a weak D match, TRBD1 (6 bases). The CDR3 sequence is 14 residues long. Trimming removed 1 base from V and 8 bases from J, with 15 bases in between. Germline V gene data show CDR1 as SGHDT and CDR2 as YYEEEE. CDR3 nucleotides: TGTGCCAGCAGCTTGACCGCGGGGGCGCGGGGCTACACCTTC. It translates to CASSLTAGARGYTF.

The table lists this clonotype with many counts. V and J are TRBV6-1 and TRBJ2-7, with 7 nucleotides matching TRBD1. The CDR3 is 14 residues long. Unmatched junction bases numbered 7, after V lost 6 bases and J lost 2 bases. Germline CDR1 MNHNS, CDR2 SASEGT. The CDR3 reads CASSLQGSAYEQYF. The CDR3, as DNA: TGTGCCAGCAGCCTACAGGGGTCGGCCTACGAGCAGTACTTC.

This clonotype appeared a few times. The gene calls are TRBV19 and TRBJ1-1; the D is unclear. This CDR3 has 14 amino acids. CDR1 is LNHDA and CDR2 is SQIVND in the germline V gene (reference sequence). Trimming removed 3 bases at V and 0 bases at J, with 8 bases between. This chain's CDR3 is CASSIGPMNTEAFF. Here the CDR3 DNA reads TGTGCCAGTAGTATTGGGCCCATGAACACTGAAGCTTTCTTT.

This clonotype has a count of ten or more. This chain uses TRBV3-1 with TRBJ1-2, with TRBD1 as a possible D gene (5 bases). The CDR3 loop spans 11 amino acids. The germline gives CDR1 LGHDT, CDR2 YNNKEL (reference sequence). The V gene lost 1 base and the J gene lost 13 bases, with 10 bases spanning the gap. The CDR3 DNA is TGTGCCAGCAGCCAAGTAGGGGATGCCACCTTC. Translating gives CASSQVGDATF.

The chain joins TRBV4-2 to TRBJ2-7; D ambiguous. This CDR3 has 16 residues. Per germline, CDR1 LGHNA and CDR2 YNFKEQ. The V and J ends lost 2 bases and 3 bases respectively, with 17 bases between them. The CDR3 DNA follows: TGTGCCAGCAGCCAATTCAGCGAACCCTGGGACTACGAGCAGTACTTC. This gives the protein CASSQFSEPWDYEQYF.

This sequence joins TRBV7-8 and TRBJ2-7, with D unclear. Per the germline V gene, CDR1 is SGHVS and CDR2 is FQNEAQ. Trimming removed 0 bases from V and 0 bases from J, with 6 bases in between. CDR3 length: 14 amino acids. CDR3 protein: CASSLAQSSYEQYV. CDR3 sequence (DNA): TGTGCCAGCAGCTTAGCACAGAGCTCCTACGAGCAGTACGTC.

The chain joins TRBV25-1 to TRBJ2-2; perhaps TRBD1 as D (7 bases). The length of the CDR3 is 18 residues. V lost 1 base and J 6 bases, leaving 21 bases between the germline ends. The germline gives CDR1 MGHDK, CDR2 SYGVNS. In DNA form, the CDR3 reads TGTGCCAGCAGTGAATCGGGCGCCCCAGGGGGGTCCGCCGGGGAGCTGTTTTTT. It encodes CASSESGAPGGSAGELFF.

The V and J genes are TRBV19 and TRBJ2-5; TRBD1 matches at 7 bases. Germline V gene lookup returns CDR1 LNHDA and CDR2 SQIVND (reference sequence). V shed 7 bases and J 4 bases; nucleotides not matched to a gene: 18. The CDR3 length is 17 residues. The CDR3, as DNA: TGTGCCAGTAAAGCCGGGACAGCAGCCCCTCTGGGAGAGACCCAGTACTTC. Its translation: CASKAGTAAPLGETQYF.

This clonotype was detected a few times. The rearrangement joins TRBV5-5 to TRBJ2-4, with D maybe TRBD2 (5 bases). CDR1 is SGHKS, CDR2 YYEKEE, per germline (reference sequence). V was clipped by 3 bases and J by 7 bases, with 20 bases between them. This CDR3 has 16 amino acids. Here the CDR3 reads CASSSGLDFGVNIQYF. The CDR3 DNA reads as TGTGCCAGCAGCTCCGGACTCGACTTTGGTGTTAACATTCAGTACTTC.

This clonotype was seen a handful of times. The CDR3 protein is CSASQAVDTQYF. CDR3 bases: TGCAGTGCTAGTCAGGCAGTAGATACGCAGTATTTT. This chain links TRBV20-1 with TRBJ2-3; D remains ambiguous. Trimming removed 3 bases at V and 5 bases at J, with 9 bases between. The CDR3 covers 12 residues. Germline lookup yields CDR1 DFQATT and CDR2 SNEGSKA (reference sequence).

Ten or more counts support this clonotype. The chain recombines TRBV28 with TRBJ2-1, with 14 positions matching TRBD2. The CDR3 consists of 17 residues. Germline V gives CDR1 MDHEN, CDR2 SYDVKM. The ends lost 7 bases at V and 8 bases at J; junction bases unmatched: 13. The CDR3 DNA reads TGTGCCAGCACCCCGGGGACTAGCGGGGGATCATCGGATGAGCAGTTCTTC. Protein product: CASTPGTSGGSSDEQFF.

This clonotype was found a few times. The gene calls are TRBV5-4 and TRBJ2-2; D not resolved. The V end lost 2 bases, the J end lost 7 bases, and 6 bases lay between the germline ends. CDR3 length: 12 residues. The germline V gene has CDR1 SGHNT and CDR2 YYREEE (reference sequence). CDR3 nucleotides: TGTGCCAGCAGCTTTAGTAACGGGGAGCTGTTTTTT. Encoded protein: CASSFSNGELFF.